Listed below are T cell receptor beta chains from one sample, sequenced in a study of T cell changes during pregnancy in multiple sclerosis. Measured with immunoSEQ multiplex PCR; TCRdb has only the in-frame clones, and not every one. The sample shows about 98,000 clones, about 91% of them seen only once. The sample in question was peripheral blood, obtained after pregnancy. Receptor source: a female donor in good health, enrolled as a control in a pregnancy study. The CDR3 runs from the conserved cysteine through the conserved F or W. The D gene is left open where the match is weak. Not every row has a clone size; where given, it reads once, few, many or a size class.

size	D	V	J	CDR3	DNA
NA	NA	TRBV5-6	TRBJ1-6	CASSLAGGIRDSPLHF	TGTGCCAGCAGCTTGGCTGGGGGGATCCGAGATTCACCCCTCCACTTT
NA	NA	TRBV19	TRBJ1-1	CASKTMEGTEAFF	TGTGCCAGCAAAACGATGGAGGGCACTGAAGCTTTCTTT
NA	TRBD2	TRBV7-9	TRBJ2-5	CASSPPSGEVGWETQYF	TGTGCCAGCAGCCCTCCCAGCGGGGAGGTAGGATGGGAGACCCAGTACTTC
once	NA	TRBV5-1	TRBJ1-3	CASSPRGKVNTIYF	TGCGCCAGCAGCCCCCGGGGGAAGGTGAACACCATATATTTT
NA	TRBD1	TRBV6-6	TRBJ2-7	CASRFRDSSYEQYF	TGTGCCAGCAGATTCCGGGACAGCTCCTACGAGCAGTACTTC
once	TRBD1	TRBV5-1	TRBJ2-1	CASSIRQGAYGEQFF	TGCGCCAGCAGCATCCGACAGGGGGCGTATGGTGAGCAGTTCTTC
NA	NA	TRBV18	TRBJ1-2	CASSLTGDGYTF	TGTGCCAGCTCACTTACGGGGGATGGCTACACCTTC
few	TRBD1	TRBV11-3	TRBJ1-1	CASSNRGTEAFF	TGTGCCAGCAGCAACAGGGGTACTGAAGCTTTCTTT
NA	NA	TRBV18	TRBJ1-5	CASSPVGGARSNQPQHF	TGTGCCAGCTCACCTGTAGGGGGGGCTCGGAGCAATCAGCCCCAGCATTTT
NA	TRBD2	TRBV28	TRBJ2-7	CASRAGGTYEQYF	TGTGCCAGCCGAGCGGGGGGAACCTACGAGCAGTACTTC
NA	TRBD2	TRBV4-1	TRBJ2-1	CASSQETGLAGLNEQFF	TGCGCCAGCAGCCAAGAAACGGGACTAGCGGGACTCAATGAGCAGTTCTTC
NA	NA	TRBV5-6	TRBJ2-4	CASSLAIWAGAKNIQYF	TGTGCCAGCAGCTTGGCCATCTGGGCTGGGGCCAAAAACATTCAGTACTTC
NA	TRBD1	TRBV28	TRBJ1-5	CASSLYQGASNQPQHF	TGTGCCAGCAGTTTATATCAGGGGGCGAGCAATCAGCCCCAGCATTTT
NA	TRBD2	TRBV6-1	TRBJ2-7	CASSGSRAGDYEQYF	TGTGCCAGCAGTGGAAGTAGAGCGGGAGACTACGAGCAGTACTTC
NA	TRBD1	TRBV5-1	TRBJ1-1	CASSRGGNRGPGDEAFF	TGCGCCAGCAGCCGAGGGGGGAACAGGGGCCCAGGGGATGAAGCTTTCTTT
NA	TRBD1	TRBV27	TRBJ2-7	CASSNRGDYEQYF	TGTGCCAGTTCAAACAGGGGGGACTACGAGCAGTACTTC
NA	NA	TRBV19	TRBJ2-7	CASSIRSSTYEQYF	TGTGCCAGTAGTATACGGAGCAGCACCTACGAGCAGTACTTC
NA	NA	TRBV7-3	TRBJ1-1	CASSLITGSAFF	TGTGCCAGCAGCTTGATCACAGGGTCAGCTTTCTTT
NA	NA	TRBV6-5	TRBJ2-2	CASSYLGSPRELFF	TGTGCCAGCAGTTACCTGGGCAGCCCGCGGGAGCTGTTTTTT
NA	TRBD1	TRBV28	TRBJ2-1	CASSSPGQGPNEQFF	TGTGCCAGCAGTTCTCCGGGACAGGGGCCCAATGAGCAGTTCTTC
once	NA	TRBV19	TRBJ2-1	CASTSTPQGSYNEQFF	TGTGCCAGTACCTCAACTCCCCAGGGTTCCTACAATGAGCAGTTCTTC
once	NA	TRBV28	TRBJ2-5	CASSFTLGDKETQYF	TGTGCCAGCAGCTTCACCCTCGGGGACAAAGAGACCCAGTACTTC
once	NA	TRBV11-2	TRBJ2-3	CASSEQGFPTDTQYF	TGTGCCAGCAGTGAACAGGGCTTCCCCACAGATACGCAGTATTTT
NA	NA	TRBV18	TRBJ1-5	CASSPPGADPNQPQHF	TGTGCCAGCTCACCACCGGGGGCAGACCCCAATCAGCCCCAGCATTTT
NA	TRBD1	TRBV23-1	TRBJ2-7	CASRGSIGQGYEQYF	TGCGCCAGCAGGGGCTCGATCGGACAGGGCTACGAGCAGTACTTC
NA	NA	TRBV9	TRBJ2-6	CASSVVFGQSSGANVLTF	TGTGCCAGCAGCGTAGTCTTTGGACAGAGCTCTGGGGCCAACGTCCTGACTTTC
few	NA	TRBV7-9	TRBJ1-1	CASSLSRSPEAFF	TGTGCCAGCAGCCTCTCAAGGAGCCCTGAAGCTTTCTTT
few	TRBD2	TRBV25-1	TRBJ2-5	CASSERGPTGETQYF	TGTGCCAGCAGCGAGCGGGGGCCAACGGGAGAGACCCAGTACTTC
NA	NA	TRBV19	TRBJ2-1	CASSVREDRHNEQFF	TGTGCCAGTAGTGTAAGAGAGGACAGACACAATGAGCAGTTCTTC
NA	NA	TRBV5-1	TRBJ2-3	CASSLAFTSTDTQYF	TGCGCCAGCAGCTTGGCCTTCACTAGCACAGATACGCAGTATTTT
NA	NA	TRBV27	TRBJ1-5	CASSLRSYSNQPQHF	TGTGCCAGCAGTTTAAGGAGTTATAGCAATCAGCCCCAGCATTTT
NA	NA	TRBV7-2	TRBJ2-7	CASSLALIYEQYF	TGTGCCAGCAGCTTAGCCTTAATCTACGAGCAGTACTTC
NA	NA	TRBV7-8	TRBJ1-2	CASSLGQEIHYGYTF	TGTGCCAGCAGCTTAGGGCAGGAAATCCACTATGGCTACACCTTC
NA	TRBD1	TRBV7-9	TRBJ1-6	CASSLADRIMPLHF	TGTGCCAGCAGCTTAGCGGACAGGATTATGCCCCTCCACTTT
NA	NA	TRBV18	TRBJ1-2	CASSPLDRSANYGYTF	TGTGCCAGCTCACCCCTTGACAGATCCGCTAACTATGGCTACACCTTC
NA	TRBD1	TRBV18	TRBJ2-1	CASSLQDRGQLWVGIEQFF	TGTGCCAGCTCACTACAGGACAGGGGGCAACTATGGGTGGGAATTGAGCAGTTCTTC
NA	NA	TRBV11-2	TRBJ1-2	CASSRTEDYGYTF	TGTGCCAGCAGCCGGACAGAAGACTATGGCTACACCTTC
once	NA	TRBV7-6	TRBJ2-1	CASSYSVGNNEQFF	TGTGCCAGCAGCTATAGCGTGGGTAACAATGAGCAGTTCTTC
NA	NA	TRBV9	TRBJ2-3	CASSVSGSTDTQYF	TGTGCCAGCAGCGTTAGCGGTAGCACAGATACGCAGTATTTT
NA	NA	TRBV13	TRBJ2-1	CASSLGVQGGNEQFF	TGTGCCAGCAGCTTAGGCGTCCAGGGGGGTAATGAGCAGTTCTTC
NA	TRBD1	TRBV4-2	TRBJ2-3	CASSDLQGVTTDTQYF	TGTGCCAGCAGCGATCTACAGGGGGTAACGACAGATACGCAGTATTTT
NA	NA	TRBV6-6	TRBJ2-7	CASSYSSTYEQYF	TGTGCCAGCAGTTACTCGTCTACCTACGAGCAGTACTTC